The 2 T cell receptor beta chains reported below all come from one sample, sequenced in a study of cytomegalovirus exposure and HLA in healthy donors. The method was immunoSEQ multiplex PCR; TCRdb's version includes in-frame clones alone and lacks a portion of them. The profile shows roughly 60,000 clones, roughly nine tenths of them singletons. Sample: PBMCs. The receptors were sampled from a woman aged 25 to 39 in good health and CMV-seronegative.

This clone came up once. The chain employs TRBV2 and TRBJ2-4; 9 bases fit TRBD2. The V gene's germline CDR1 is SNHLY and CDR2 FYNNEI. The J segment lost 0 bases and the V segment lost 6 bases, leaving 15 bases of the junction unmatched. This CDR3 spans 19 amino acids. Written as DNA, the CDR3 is TGTGCCAGCAGAACACCACTGGAGCGGGAGGCTTTAGCCAAAAACATTCAGTACTTC. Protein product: CASRTPLEREALAKNIQYF. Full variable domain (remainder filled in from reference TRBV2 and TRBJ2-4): EPEVTQTPSHQVTQMGQEVILRCVPISNHLYFYWYRQILGQKVEFLVSFYNNEISEKSEIFDDQFSVERPDGSNFTLKIRSTKLEDSAMYFCASRTPLEREALAKNIQYFGAGTRLSVL.

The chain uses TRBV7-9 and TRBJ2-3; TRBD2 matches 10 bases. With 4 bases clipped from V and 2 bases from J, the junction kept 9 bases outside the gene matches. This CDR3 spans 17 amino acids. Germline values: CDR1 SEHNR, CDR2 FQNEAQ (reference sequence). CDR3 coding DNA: TGTGCCAGCAGCTCGGTCACTAGCGGGACCTCCACAGATACGCAGTATTTT. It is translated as CASSSVTSGTSTDTQYF.